Below, 32 T cell receptor beta chains from the same sample are listed, as sequenced in a study of cytomegalovirus exposure and HLA in healthy donors. 60 Vbeta and 13 Jbeta primers were used in PCR. Sequenced by immunoSEQ multiplex PCR; TCRdb stores in-frame clones only, minus some. Among approximately 190,000 clones listed, around four fifths were seen once. Sequences were obtained from PBMCs. The source is a woman aged 45 to 65 in good health and CMV-seropositive.

The V and J genes are TRBV7-6 and TRBJ2-7; no clear D. Trimming removed 5 bases at V and 1 base at J, with 12 bases between. The CDR3 length is 14 residues. CDR1 and CDR2 from the germline V gene are SGHVS and FNYEAQ. The CDR3 region has the DNA TGTGCCAGCAGCCTCCTACACTATTCCTACGAGCAGTACTTC. Protein sequence: CASSLLHYSYEQYF.

J is TRBJ2-3 and V is TRBV6-1; 8 nucleotides match TRBD1. Germline CDR1 is MNHNS and CDR2 is SASEGT. Trimming cost V 5 bases and J 3 bases; bases outside gene matches: 7. The CDR3 totals 15 residues. CDR3 DNA: TGTGCCAGCAGTCCGCGACAGGGGTGGACAGATACGCAGTATTTT. Translating it yields CASSPRQGWTDTQYF.

The chain is built from TRBV6-6 and TRBJ1-4; 12 positions match TRBD1. V shed 8 bases, J shed 7 bases, and the junction held 8 bases outside the gene matches. CDR1 and CDR2 (germline): MNHNY, SVGAGI (reference sequence). This CDR3 spans 15 amino acids. CDR3 sequence: CASGTRGQGAEKLFF. The DNA for the CDR3 is TGTGCCAGCGGGACGCGGGGACAGGGGGCTGAAAAACTGTTTTTT.

The J gene is TRBJ2-5, the V gene TRBV6-1; TRBD2 is a possible D gene (6 bases). The CDR3 totals 13 residues. The germline V gene has CDR1 MNHNS and CDR2 SASEGT. The V end was cut by 4 bases, the J end by 5 bases, with 11 bases between. CDR3 sequence: CASSGAGRETQYF. For the CDR3, the DNA is TGTGCCAGCAGTGGGGCAGGGAGGGAGACCCAGTACTTC.

The chain carries TRBV7-9 and TRBJ1-1; D call uncertain. Germline values: CDR1 SEHNR, CDR2 FQNEAQ (reference sequence). This CDR3 is 15 amino acids long. V was trimmed by 3 bases and J by 0 bases, leaving 11 bases between them. The CDR3 sequence: CASSFFGVLNTEAFF. The CDR3 nucleotides are TGTGCCAGCAGCTTTTTCGGGGTCTTGAACACTGAAGCTTTCTTT.

The chain carries TRBV9 and TRBJ2-7; a possible D gene is TRBD2 (5 bases). V was shortened by 3 bases and J by 3 bases, with 13 bases between the two germline ends. The CDR3 has 14 amino acids. The germline CDR1 and CDR2 sequences are SGDLS and YYNGEE. The CDR3 loop reads CASSDSSRGYEQYF. The CDR3, as DNA: TGTGCCAGCAGCGATAGCTCCCGGGGCTACGAGCAGTACTTC.

The V call is TRBV5-6, the J call TRBJ2-2, with 10 bases fitting TRBD1. CDR3 size: 14 residues. The V gene end was trimmed by 4 bases and the J gene end by 15 bases; junction bases not matched to a gene: 12. CDR1 SGHDT and CDR2 YYEEEE come from the germline V gene. CDR3 protein: CASSESWTGGKVFF. The DNA for the CDR3 is TGTGCCAGCAGCGAAAGCTGGACAGGGGGAAAGGTGTTTTTT.

The genes are TRBV5-5 and TRBJ2-5; TRBD1 might be the D (6 bases). V gave up 0 bases and J gave up 5 bases, with 14 bases separating them. Germline lookup yields CDR1 SGHKS and CDR2 YYEKEE (reference sequence). The CDR3 loop spans 15 amino acids. The CDR3 sequence is CASSLGGRTRETQYF. Here the CDR3 DNA reads TGTGCCAGCAGCTTGGGGGGGCGTACGAGGGAGACCCAGTACTTC.

This clone has only a few counts. The chain has TRBV7-9 and TRBJ1-4; TRBD1 is a possible D gene (5 bases). Germline CDR1 and CDR2: SEHNR and FQNEAQ (reference sequence). V lost 3 bases and J lost 4, with 9 bases in between. The CDR3 contains 14 residues. The CDR3 DNA sequence: TGTGCCAGCAGCTTTGGGGCCGGTAATGAAAAACTGTTTTTT. Translated, it gives CASSFGAGNEKLFF.

The chain links TRBV7-2 to TRBJ2-1, with D uncertain. The CDR3 covers 12 residues. The germline V gene has CDR1 SGHTA and CDR2 FQGNSA. Trimming shortened V by 5 bases and J by 4 bases, and 6 bases separated the two germline ends. CDR3 protein: CASSPQYNEQFF. The CDR3 nucleotides are TGTGCCAGCAGCCCACAATACAATGAGCAGTTCTTC.

A word on this clone: Other DNA sequences in this sample translate to the same CDR3. In DNA form, the CDR3 reads TGTGCCAGCAGCCTAGGACAGGGACGGAACACTGAAGCTTTCTTT. It codes for CASSLGQGRNTEAFF. The rearrangement joins TRBV5-4 to TRBJ1-1; TRBD1 matches 8 bases. CDR3 length: 15 residues. The ends lost 4 bases at V and 1 base at J; junction bases unmatched: 6. Germline V gene data show CDR1 as SGHNT and CDR2 as YYREEE (reference sequence).

The V gene is TRBV11-2, the J gene TRBJ1-4, with 7 positions matching TRBD1. V trimming: 5 bases; J trimming: 5 bases; junction bases outside the gene matches: 5. This CDR3 has 14 amino acids. Germline CDR1 reads SGHAT; CDR2 reads FQNNGV. The CDR3 nucleotides are TGTGCCAGCAGCGTTGACAGGGTAAATGAAAAACTGTTTTTT. Translating gives CASSVDRVNEKLFF.

The chain joins TRBV4-3 to TRBJ1-4; D call uncertain. The V gene's germline CDR1 is LGHNA and CDR2 YSLEER. The CDR3 is 16 residues long. V was pared by 2 bases and J by 8 bases, with 18 bases between. The CDR3 DNA follows: TGCGCCAGCAGCCAAACTCTTAACCCCGGGGTCGAAAAACTGTTTTTT. It encodes CASSQTLNPGVEKLFF.

The V gene is TRBV7-2, the J gene TRBJ1-1, with a possible D match to TRBD1 (5 bases). Germline V gives CDR1 SGHTA, CDR2 FQGNSA. The CDR3 totals 14 residues. V lost 5 bases and J 2 bases, leaving 12 bases between the germline ends. The CDR3 nucleotides are TGTGCCAGCAGCCCCCAGGGCTATAACACTGAAGCTTTCTTT. Translation gives CASSPQGYNTEAFF.

The J gene is TRBJ1-6, the V gene TRBV11-2; 10 bases map to TRBD1. The CDR3 is 14 residues long. J gave up 7 bases and V 4 bases, and 1 base lay outside the gene matches. The germline gives CDR1 SGHAT, CDR2 FQNNGV. The CDR3 DNA is TGTGCCAGCAGCTCGACAGGGGGCAATTCACCCCTCCACTTT. Its protein is CASSSTGGNSPLHF. Together with reference TRBV11-2 and TRBJ1-6, the CDR3 gives the full variable domain: EAGVAQSPRYKIIEKRQSVAFWCNPISGHATLYWYQQILGQGPKLLIQFQNNGVVDDSQLPKDRFSAERLKGVDSTLKIQPAKLEDSAVYLCASSSTGGNSPLHFGNGTRLTVT.

The chain links TRBV9 to TRBJ2-7, with D possibly being TRBD2 (5 bases). This CDR3 is 15 amino acids long. V was trimmed by 4 bases and J by 0 bases, leaving 14 bases between them. The germline V gene has CDR1 SGDLS and CDR2 YYNGEE. The CDR3 DNA reads as TGTGCCAGCAGCCCTACTACTAGGAGCTCCTACGAGCAGTACTTC. This gives the protein CASSPTTRSSYEQYF.

This clone turned up a few times. V usage is TRBV7-8 and J usage is TRBJ1-1; 9 positions agree with TRBD1. The ends lost 3 bases at V and 9 bases at J; junction bases unmatched: 2. Germline V gene sequence: CDR1 SGHVS, CDR2 FQNEAQ. The CDR3 length is 12 residues. This chain's CDR3 is CASSFGQGKAFF. DNA for the CDR3: TGTGCCAGCAGCTTCGGACAGGGGAAAGCTTTCTTT.

The V gene is TRBV7-9, the J gene TRBJ1-2; tentative D call: TRBD1 (5 bases). Trimming cost V 1 base and J 5 bases, with 8 bases left between them. Looked up from germline, CDR1 is SEHNR and CDR2 is FQNEAQ (reference sequence). This CDR3 has 13 residues. The CDR3 DNA follows: TGTGCCAGCAGCTTAGAGGAGGGGTATGGCTACACCTTC. The encoded protein is CASSLEEGYGYTF. Variable domain in full (rest from reference TRBV7-9 and TRBJ1-2): DTGVSQNPRHKITKRGQNVTFRCDPISEHNRLYWYRQTLGQGPEFLTYFQNEAQLEKSRLLSDRFSAERPKGSFSTLEIQRTEQGDSAMYLCASSLEEGYGYTFGSGTRLTVV.

The gene calls are TRBV5-1 and TRBJ1-1; D is possibly TRBD1 (5 bases). CDR1 is SGHRS and CDR2 is YFSETQ in the germline V gene. The ends were cut back, 1 base at V and 3 bases at J, with 16 bases in the middle. The CDR3 has 16 amino acids. CDR3 residues: CASSLPLRVGDTEAFF. For the CDR3, the DNA is TGCGCCAGCAGCTTGCCTCTCAGGGTAGGGGACACTGAAGCTTTCTTT.

This clone was recorded a few times. The rearrangement uses TRBV6-1 and TRBJ1-6, with a weak D call TRBD1 (5 bases). Germline V CDR1 and CDR2: MNHNS, SASEGT. The CDR3 is made up of 16 amino acids. V shed 1 base and J shed 5 bases, with 12 bases lying between them. CDR3 nucleotides: TGTGCCAGCAGTGAAGACCCAGGGCTCAATAATTCACCCCTCCACTTT. Translating gives CASSEDPGLNNSPLHF.

The chain has TRBV7-8 and TRBJ2-7; 12 bases are a match to TRBD1. Per the germline V gene, CDR1 is SGHVS and CDR2 is FQNEAQ. This CDR3 is built from 15 residues. Trimming took 0 bases from V and 5 from J; bases not matched to a gene: 2. The CDR3 here is CASSLAGQGAHEQYF. For the CDR3, the DNA is TGTGCCAGCAGCTTAGCGGGACAGGGGGCTCACGAGCAGTACTTC.

The chain couples TRBV6-5 to TRBJ1-5; D ambiguous. Germline CDR1 and CDR2: MNHEY and SVGAGI. V was pared by 2 bases and J by 1 base, with 9 bases between. The CDR3 covers 15 residues. The CDR3 coding sequence is TGTGCCAGCAGTTACGAGGCAAGGAGCAATCAGCCCCAGCATTTT. Translation: CASSYEARSNQPQHF.

The chain has TRBV19 and TRBJ2-1, with D possibly TRBD1 on 5 matching bases. This CDR3 is 12 amino acids long. Looked up from germline, CDR1 is LNHDA and CDR2 is SQIVND (reference sequence). V was trimmed by 7 bases and J by 7 bases, leaving 11 bases between them. The CDR3 is CASTKGWNEQFF. DNA for the CDR3: TGTGCCAGTACCAAGGGGTGGAATGAGCAGTTCTTC.

CDR3: CASSGYGQLNSPLHF. CDR3 bases: TGTGCCAGCAGCGGGTACGGACAGCTAAATTCACCCCTCCACTTT. The chain uses TRBV5-5 and TRBJ1-6; TRBD1 might be the D (6 bases). The CDR3 spans 15 residues. V shed 4 bases and J shed 7 bases, with 15 bases lying between them. CDR1 is SGHKS and CDR2 is YYEKEE in the germline V gene (reference sequence).

This clone occurred once. The rearrangement joins TRBV15 to TRBJ1-1; 9 nucleotides align to TRBD1. The CDR3 contains 17 residues. Germline values: CDR1 LNHNV, CDR2 YYDKDF (reference sequence). The V gene end was trimmed by 1 base and the J gene end by 0 bases; junction bases not matched to a gene: 6. CDR3 coding DNA: TGTGCCACCAGCAGAGGTATTGGACAGGGGATGAACACTGAAGCTTTCTTT. This codes for CATSRGIGQGMNTEAFF.

Concerning this clone itself: One junction end disagrees with the germline gene, perhaps due to a read error. The same CDR3 is also encoded by other DNA sequences in this sample. The chain carries TRBV7-2 and TRBJ1-4, with 7 bases that match TRBD1. Germline V gene lookup returns CDR1 SGHTA and CDR2 FQGNSA. This CDR3 region has 14 residues. The CDR3 reads CASSSGTVNEKLFF. In nucleotides, the CDR3 is TGTGCCAGCAGCTCGGGGACAGTGAATGAAAAACTGTTCTTT.

This chain uses TRBV25-1 with TRBJ2-7, with TRBD1 as a possible D gene (5 bases). The V end was cut by 0 bases, the J end by 4 bases, with 10 bases between. In germline, CDR1 is MGHDK, CDR2 SYGVNS. This CDR3 spans 14 amino acids. The CDR3 nucleotides read TGTGCCAGCAGTGAATATAGGAAGGGGTACGAGCAGTACTTC. This codes for CASSEYRKGYEQYF.

The rearrangement joins TRBV5-4 to TRBJ2-3; TRBD1 aligns across 9 bases. Per the germline V gene, CDR1 is SGHNT and CDR2 is YYREEE (reference sequence). The CDR3 consists of 19 residues. With 3 bases clipped from V and 6 bases from J, the junction kept 20 bases outside the gene matches. DNA of the CDR3: TGTGCCAGCAGCTCCCGCGGGGGCGGTGGGACAGGGAAGGGGGATACGCAGTATTTT. This gives the protein CASSSRGGGGTGKGDTQYF.

Only one count was recorded for this clone. Different DNA sequences within this sample yield the same CDR3. The genes are TRBV18 and TRBJ1-1; 7 bases match TRBD1. With 5 bases clipped from V and 2 bases from J, the junction kept 2 bases outside the gene matches. CDR1 is KGHSH, CDR2 LQKENI, per germline. The CDR3 is made up of 13 amino acids. CDR3 DNA: TGTGCCAGCTCAAGACAGGGAAACACTGAAGCTTTCTTT. Translation gives CASSRQGNTEAFF.

This rearrangement joins TRBV4-3 to TRBJ2-7, with TRBD1 matching over 9 bases. The CDR3 is 16 amino acids. The V gene end was trimmed by 0 bases and the J gene end by 6 bases; junction bases not matched to a gene: 9. From germline, CDR1 is LGHNA and CDR2 YSLEER. CDR3 nucleotides: TGCGCCAGCAGCCAAGAGTTGGACAGGGGAGGTGGCGAGCAGTACTTC. Its translation: CASSQELDRGGGEQYF.

The chain recombines TRBV6-6 with TRBJ2-5, with a weak D call TRBD2 (6 bases). Trimming took off 6 bases at V and 5 bases at J, with 7 bases between the two ends. Per germline, CDR1 MNHNY and CDR2 SVGAGI (reference sequence). The length of the CDR3 is 11 residues. The CDR3 here is CASSRGETQYF. CDR3 sequence (DNA): TGTGCCAGCAGCCGGGGGGAGACCCAGTACTTC.

The rearrangement uses TRBV5-4 and TRBJ2-7; 8 bases are shared with TRBD2. The junction had 9 bases not matched to a gene; V was cut back by 6 bases and J by 4 bases. Germline-derived CDR1 and CDR2 are SGHNT and YYREEE (reference sequence). The CDR3 length is 14 residues. CDR3 in amino acids: CASTNDGGAYEQYF. In nucleotides, the CDR3 is TGTGCCAGCACGAATGACGGGGGGGCGTACGAGCAGTACTTC.